The 7 T cell receptor beta chains below come from one sample, sequenced in a study of spatial heterogeneity in lung cancer. Study-wide findings and caveats: Tumoral mutation counts were tracked by counts of expanded intratumoral alpha and beta TCRs.

Their recognized antigens are unknown. TCRdb called the 5' RACE reads again in MiXCR, with one record for every CDR3 protein. This table holds approximately 8,000 distinct CDR3 sequences, approximately 7.8% found once. Time point meaning: sample taken at primary tumor resection. The sequencing used lung tumor tissue, collected at surgery. The source of these receptors is a male donor with early-stage non-small cell lung cancer.

This clonotype rates as medium-sized. This beta chain lies outside the target of a library built for alpha chains; its clone size means little. The rearrangement uses TRBV20-1 and TRBJ2-7; TRBD2 matches 8 bases. The V gene end was trimmed by 2 bases and the J gene end by 3 bases; junction bases not matched to a gene: 6. The germline CDR1 and CDR2 sequences are DFQATT and SNEGSKA (reference sequence). The CDR3 loop spans 14 amino acids. CDR3 bases: TGCAGTGCTAGATGGGGGACTAGTAACTACGAGCAGTACTTC. Protein product: CSARWGTSNYEQYF.

This clonotype was detected ten times or more. The library was prepared for alpha chains; this beta chain is a stray read, so its frequency means little. The rearrangement uses TRBV6-2 or TRBV6-3 and TRBJ2-7, with D possibly matching TRBD2 (7 bases). The germline V gene encodes CDR1 MNHEY and CDR2 SVGEGT. The CDR3 is 15 residues long. V lost 4 bases and J lost 0, with 13 bases in between. The CDR3 reads CASSFYAGASYEQYF. CDR3 in DNA: TGTGCCAGCAGTTTTTATGCGGGGGCCTCCTACGAGCAGTACTTC.

To note about this clonotype: This beta chain lies outside the target of a library built for alpha chains; its clone size means little. This rearrangement joins TRBV20-1 to TRBJ1-1; 7 positions agree with TRBD1. The V gene's germline CDR1 is DFQATT and CDR2 SNEGSKA (reference sequence). CDR3 size: 13 residues. The V gene end was trimmed by 1 base and the J gene end by 9 bases; junction bases not matched to a gene: 8. The CDR3: CSARGQGTVKAFF. The DNA for the CDR3 is TGCAGTGCTAGAGGACAGGGTACGGTGAAAGCTTTCTTT.

This clonotype has just a few counts. This beta chain was picked up by a library intended for alpha chains and is off target, so its count carries little meaning. The rearrangement uses TRBV20-1 and TRBJ2-6; 8 positions agree with TRBD1. V shed 6 bases, J shed 0 bases, and the junction held 4 bases outside the gene matches. Germline V gene sequence: CDR1 DFQATT, CDR2 SNEGSKA (reference sequence). CDR3 length: 15 residues. CDR3 nucleotides: TGCAGTGCCACTCAGGGGGCCTCTGGGGCCAACGTCCTGACTTTC. Residues: CSATQGASGANVLTF.

This clonotype was counted ten times or more. As an off-target read in a library built for alpha chains, this beta chain has a frequency of little significance. This chain uses TRBV5-1 with TRBJ1-3; D is possibly TRBD1 (5 bases). This CDR3 has 14 residues. Looked up from germline, CDR1 is SGHRS and CDR2 is YFSETQ. Trimming pared 5 bases from V and 6 bases from J, leaving 15 bases between. Here the CDR3 DNA reads TGCGCCAGCAGTTTCGCCGGGACCGAAAACACCATATATTTT. Translation gives CASSFAGTENTIYF. Based on the CDR3 plus reference TRBV5-1 and TRBJ1-3, the full variable domain is KAGVTQTPRYLIKTRGQQVTLSCSPISGHRSVSWYQQTPGQGLQFLFEYFSETQRNKGNFPGRFSGRQFSNSRSEMNVSTLELGDSALYLCASSFAGTENTIYFGEGSWLTVV.

This clonotype came up many times. Because the library targeted alpha chains, this beta chain is an off-target read whose size means little. The chain uses TRBV13 and TRBJ1-5; D remains ambiguous. The V end was cut by 5 bases, the J end by 4 bases, with 6 bases between. Germline loops: CDR1 PRHDT, CDR2 FYEKMQ (reference sequence). The CDR3 consists of 12 residues. CDR3 in amino acids: CASSHGNQPQHF. DNA for the CDR3: TGTGCCAGCAGCCATGGAAATCAGCCCCAGCATTTT. Drawing the rest from reference TRBV13 and TRBJ1-5, the complete variable domain is AAGVIQSPRHLIKEKRETATLKCYPIPRHDTVYWYQQGPGQDPQFLISFYEKMQSDKGSIPDRFSAQQFSDYHSELNMSSLELGDSALYFCASSHGNQPQHFGDGTRLSIL.

Remarks on this clonotype: The library was built for alpha chains, so this beta chain is an off-target read and its size means little. This chain links TRBV7-9 with TRBJ1-5; 7 nucleotides line up with TRBD1. Per the germline V gene, CDR1 is SEHNR and CDR2 is FQNEAQ (reference sequence). With V trimmed by 4 bases and J by 6 bases, 6 bases remained unmatched. This CDR3 region has 14 residues. The CDR3 here is CASSSDRDAQPQHF. The CDR3 nucleotides are TGTGCCAGCAGCTCAGACAGGGACGCTCAGCCCCAGCATTTT. The entire variable domain, with the rest obtained from reference TRBV7-9 and TRBJ1-5, is as follows: DTGVSQNPRHKITKRGQNVTFRCDPISEHNRLYWYRQTLGQGPEFLTYFQNEAQLEKSRLLSDRFSAERPKGSFSTLEIQRTEQGDSAMYLCASSSDRDAQPQHFGDGTRLSIL.